The 32 T cell receptor beta chains reported below all come from one sample, sequenced in a study of naive CD8 T cells in extremely preterm neonates. Using immunoSEQ multiplex PCR, the repertoire was profiled, and TCRdb retains in-frame clones only, with some absent. The table shows fewer than 6,500 clones, with about 98% occurring only once. Sequenced: naive CD8+ T cells from blood. The receptor set was obtained from a human donor in good health.

This chain links TRBV4-1 with TRBJ2-1; 14 bases are a match to TRBD2. The CDR3 runs 18 residues. Germline CDR1 is MGHRA and CDR2 is YSYEKL. V was pared by 1 base and J by 3 bases, with 5 bases of the junction left unmatched. CDR3 sequence (DNA): TGCGCCAGCAGCCAAGGGACTAGCGGGAGGAGGGACTACAATGAGCAGTTCTTC. Its translation is CASSQGTSGRRDYNEQFF.

The chain recombines TRBV27 with TRBJ2-1; D call uncertain. The V end was cut by 4 bases, the J end by 0 bases, with 10 bases between. The CDR3 consists of 15 residues. Germline V gene data show CDR1 as MNHEY and CDR2 as SMNVEV (reference sequence). The CDR3 DNA reads as TGTGCCAGCAGTTCCGACCCTAGCTCCTACAATGAGCAGTTCTTC. The encoded protein is CASSSDPSSYNEQFF.

V gene TRBV27 combines with J gene TRBJ1-1; D is undetermined. Germline CDR1 and CDR2: MNHEY and SMNVEV (reference sequence). The CDR3 is made up of 13 amino acids. Trimming pared 3 bases from V and 1 base from J, leaving 6 bases between. DNA of the CDR3: TGTGCCAGCAGTTTTGCAGGGAACACTGAAGCTTTCTTT. Translated: CASSFAGNTEAFF.

The chain couples TRBV6-6 to TRBJ1-1; D gene unclear. V lost 2 bases to trimming and J lost 4 bases, with 11 bases between them. The germline V gene has CDR1 MNHNY and CDR2 SVGAGI (reference sequence). The CDR3 sequence is 14 residues long. The CDR3 bases are TGTGCCAGCAGTTACCTTGTTGAGGGCACTGAAGCTTTCTTT. It yields the protein CASSYLVEGTEAFF.

This chain joins TRBV7-9 and TRBJ2-7; 7 nucleotides line up with TRBD2. V lost 7 bases and J lost 1; bases outside the gene matches: 1. Germline-derived CDR1 and CDR2 are SEHNR and FQNEAQ (reference sequence). The CDR3 sequence is 12 residues long. The CDR3 bases are TGTGCCAGCACCGGGGGGTCCTACGAGCAGTACTTC. Translating it yields CASTGGSYEQYF. Together with reference TRBV7-9 and TRBJ2-7, the CDR3 gives the full variable domain: DTGVSQNPRHKITKRGQNVTFRCDPISEHNRLYWYRQTLGQGPEFLTYFQNEAQLEKSRLLSDRFSAERPKGSFSTLEIQRTEQGDSAMYLCASTGGSYEQYFGPGTRLTVT.

The chain couples TRBV6-5 to TRBJ2-2; D ambiguous. Germline assignment: CDR1 MNHEY and CDR2 SVGAGI. Trimming cost V 2 bases and J 1 base, with 8 bases left between them. This CDR3 spans 15 amino acids. The chain's CDR3 is CASSYVQVNTGELFF. For the CDR3, the DNA is TGTGCCAGCAGTTACGTCCAGGTGAACACCGGGGAGCTGTTTTTT.

The genes are TRBV27 and TRBJ1-1; tentative D call: TRBD1 (6 bases). There are 14 residues in the CDR3. Germline V gene data show CDR1 as MNHEY and CDR2 as SMNVEV (reference sequence). V was cut by 6 bases and J by 1 base, with 12 bases left in between. The DNA of the CDR3 is TGTGCCAGCAGCTTCGGGGGGCCGAACACTGAAGCTTTCTTT. Residues: CASSFGGPNTEAFF.

The V call is TRBV19, the J call TRBJ2-1; TRBD2 matches at 13 bases. This CDR3 contains 15 residues. V shed 5 bases and J 4 bases; nucleotides not matched to a gene: 2. Germline V gene lookup returns CDR1 LNHDA and CDR2 SQIVND (reference sequence). In nucleotides, the CDR3 is TGTGCCAGTAGTTTGGGACTAGCGGGGTACAATGAGCAGTTCTTC. It translates to CASSLGLAGYNEQFF.

The chain joins TRBV7-6 to TRBJ2-1; the match to TRBD2 covers 8 bases. V shed 3 bases and J 8 bases; nucleotides not matched to a gene: 6. Germline V CDR1 and CDR2: SGHVS, FNYEAQ. CDR3 length equals 14 residues. The CDR3: CASSLGLGVDEQFF. In DNA form, the CDR3 reads TGTGCCAGCAGCTTGGGACTAGGAGTTGATGAGCAGTTCTTC.

The genes are TRBV29-1 and TRBJ1-3; no clear D. The V end was cut by 4 bases, the J end by 2 bases, with 9 bases between. This CDR3 is built from 13 residues. The germline V gene encodes CDR1 SQVTM and CDR2 ANQGSEA. The CDR3 sequence is CSVAQTTGNTIYF. The CDR3 DNA follows: TGCAGCGTTGCGCAGACAACTGGAAACACCATATATTTT.

This clone occurred once. The V call is TRBV19, the J call TRBJ2-3; 10 positions agree with TRBD2. The CDR3 totals 17 residues. The germline V gene has CDR1 LNHDA and CDR2 SQIVND (reference sequence). Trimming cost V 0 bases and J 6 bases; bases outside gene matches: 9. The CDR3 bases are TGTGCCAGTAGTATAGATCCGGCTAGCGGGAGCATTGATACGCAGTATTTT. Translated: CASSIDPASGSIDTQYF. The full variable domain, completed using reference TRBV19 and TRBJ2-3, is DGGITQSPKYLFRKEGQNVTLSCEQNLNHDAMYWYRQDPGQGLRLIYYSQIVNDFQKGDIAEGYSVSREKKESFPLTVTSAQKNPTAFYLCASSIDPASGSIDTQYFGPGTRLTVL.

The chain carries TRBV11-2 and TRBJ1-2; D gene uncertain. The germline V gene has CDR1 SGHAT and CDR2 FQNNGV. The germline V and J ends were trimmed by 3 bases and 0 bases, with 8 bases remaining between them. The CDR3 runs 14 residues. The CDR3 loop reads CASSFVGTNYGYTF. Here the CDR3 DNA reads TGTGCCAGCAGCTTCGTCGGTACTAACTATGGCTACACCTTC.

This sequence joins TRBV27 and TRBJ1-1, with D possibly TRBD1 on 5 matching bases. Germline V lookup: CDR1 MNHEY, CDR2 SMNVEV (reference sequence). CDR3 size: 15 residues. V shed 4 bases and J shed 1 base, with 13 bases lying between them. CDR3 nucleotide sequence: TGTGCCAGCAGTTCAATCCCAGACAGGAACACTGAAGCTTTCTTT. Residues: CASSSIPDRNTEAFF.

The genes are TRBV27 and TRBJ2-7; D gene unclear. The germline V and J ends were trimmed by 6 bases and 4 bases, with 16 bases remaining between them. This CDR3 has 14 amino acids. The germline V gene encodes CDR1 MNHEY and CDR2 SMNVEV (reference sequence). CDR3 in amino acids: CASSSRVDGYEQYF. CDR3 DNA: TGTGCCAGCAGCAGCCGGGTAGATGGGTACGAGCAGTACTTC.

The V call is TRBV7-2, the J call TRBJ2-5; TRBD2 agrees at 8 bases. V shed 0 bases, J shed 5 bases, and the junction held 11 bases outside the gene matches. The CDR3 is 17 residues long. Germline loops: CDR1 SGHTA, CDR2 FQGNSA. The CDR3 DNA sequence: TGTGCCAGCAGCTTAGCGCAGGCAGCGGGAGTCGATGAGACCCAGTACTTC. This translates into CASSLAQAAGVDETQYF.

V gene TRBV7-9 combines with J gene TRBJ1-2; D not resolved. The CDR3 extends over 12 amino acids. V shed 6 bases and J shed 8 bases, with 13 bases lying between them. From germline, CDR1 is SEHNR and CDR2 FQNEAQ (reference sequence). The DNA of the CDR3 is TGTGCCAGCAGACCTCCTAAAGAGGGCTACACCTTC. This encodes CASRPPKEGYTF. Full variable domain (remainder filled in from reference TRBV7-9 and TRBJ1-2): DTGVSQNPRHKITKRGQNVTFRCDPISEHNRLYWYRQTLGQGPEFLTYFQNEAQLEKSRLLSDRFSAERPKGSFSTLEIQRTEQGDSAMYLCASRPPKEGYTFGSGTRLTVV.

The count of this clone is one. The chain carries TRBV15 and TRBJ2-7; D gene uncertain. The CDR3 runs 13 residues. Between the trimmed V and J ends, which lost 9 bases and 2 bases, there was a span of 14 bases. Germline V lookup: CDR1 LNHNV, CDR2 YYDKDF (reference sequence). CDR3 amino acids: CATTGAPTYEQYF. CDR3 sequence (DNA): TGTGCCACGACTGGCGCTCCGACCTACGAGCAGTACTTC.

The chain has TRBV27 and TRBJ1-4, with a tentative D call TRBD1 (6 bases). V was cut by 6 bases and J by 6 bases, with 14 bases left in between. Germline V gene data show CDR1 as MNHEY and CDR2 as SMNVEV (reference sequence). This CDR3 has 14 residues. CDR3 coding DNA: TGTGCCAGCAGCTGGGGGGGCGGTGATGAAAAACTGTTTTTT. Its protein product is CASSWGGGDEKLFF.

CDR3 DNA: TGTGCCGCCGGGGGGGTGGCAGATACGCAGTATTTT. Amino acid sequence: CAAGGVADTQYF. The chain carries TRBV27 and TRBJ2-3; 8 bases map to TRBD2. Germline loops: CDR1 MNHEY, CDR2 SMNVEV (reference sequence). This CDR3 spans 12 amino acids. V lost 11 bases to trimming and J lost 4 bases; unmatched junction nucleotides: 5.

The chain combines TRBV5-1 with TRBJ1-2; 9 nucleotides agree with TRBD1. This CDR3 is built from 14 residues. Trimming cost V 4 bases and J 8 bases; bases outside gene matches: 9. Looked up from germline, CDR1 is SGHRS and CDR2 is YFSETQ. The CDR3 nucleotides read TGCGCCAGCAGCATCGGACAGGGGATGAGGGGCTACACCTTC. Translated: CASSIGQGMRGYTF.

The chain couples TRBV2 to TRBJ2-3; the match to TRBD2 covers 10 bases. Looked up from germline, CDR1 is SNHLY and CDR2 is FYNNEI. The CDR3 runs to 16 residues. V shed 6 bases, J shed 2 bases, and the junction held 8 bases outside the gene matches. The CDR3: CASSDSGRPSTDTQYF. CDR3 coding DNA: TGTGCCAGCAGCGATAGCGGGAGGCCCTCCACAGATACGCAGTATTTT.

The gene calls are TRBV7-9 and TRBJ2-3; D remains unclear. The V and J ends lost 5 bases and 6 bases respectively, with 9 bases between them. There are 12 residues in the CDR3. The germline CDR1 and CDR2 sequences are SEHNR and FQNEAQ (reference sequence). CDR3: CASSPLPDTQYF. DNA for the CDR3: TGTGCCAGCAGCCCCCTTCCGGATACGCAGTATTTT.

This chain connects TRBV5-5 to TRBJ1-5; possibly TRBD1 for D (5 bases). Germline CDR1 reads SGHKS; CDR2 reads YYEKEE (reference sequence). CDR3 length equals 14 residues. V lost 3 bases and J 1 base, leaving 8 bases between the germline ends. The CDR3 coding sequence is TGTGCCAGCAGCTGGGACTGGAGCAATCAGCCCCAGCATTTT. This gives the protein CASSWDWSNQPQHF.

In its sample, this clone was seen once. V and J are TRBV30 and TRBJ1-4; D remains ambiguous. The CDR3 consists of 14 residues. Trimming stripped 5 bases from V and 9 bases from J, with 19 bases between. CDR1 is GTSNPN and CDR2 is SVGIG in the germline V gene (reference sequence). The CDR3 region has the DNA TGTGCCTGGGAATCTGGATGGGAGAGGAAAAAACTGTTTTTT. It codes for CAWESGWERKKLFF. The full variable domain, its missing parts supplied by reference TRBV30 and TRBJ1-4, is SQTIHQWPATLVQPVGSPLSLECTVEGTSNPNLYWYRQAAGRGLQLLFYSVGIGQISSEVPQNLSASRPQDRQFILSSKKLLLSDSGFYLCAWESGWERKKLFFGSGTQLSVL.

V gene TRBV5-4 combines with J gene TRBJ1-2; TRBD1 aligns across 9 bases. In germline, CDR1 is SGHNT, CDR2 YYREEE (reference sequence). The V and J ends lost 5 bases and 6 bases, in that order; junction bases with no gene match: 5. The CDR3 sequence is 13 residues long. CDR3 amino acids: CASRDRGSDGYTF. The CDR3 bases are TGTGCCAGCAGAGACAGGGGGAGCGATGGCTACACCTTC.

V and J are TRBV9 and TRBJ2-3; 8 bases match TRBD2. The CDR3 is 15 amino acids. Germline loops: CDR1 SGDLS, CDR2 YYNGEE. J was trimmed by 2 bases and V by 3 bases; bases with no gene match: 5. CDR3 region: CASSAGLADTDTQYF. CDR3 coding DNA: TGTGCCAGCAGCGCTGGACTAGCAGACACAGATACGCAGTATTTT.

The chain combines TRBV28 with TRBJ1-2; 8 positions agree with TRBD1. The CDR3 length is 15 residues. Germline CDR1 reads MDHEN; CDR2 reads SYDVKM. V lost 1 base, J lost 7 bases, and 8 bases stayed unmatched. As DNA, the CDR3 is TGTGCCAGCAGTTTATCGTTCCAGGGGGCGGGTGGCTACACCTTC. Translation gives CASSLSFQGAGGYTF.

The chain has TRBV19 and TRBJ2-2, with 10 bases lining up with TRBD2. The V segment lost 10 bases and the J segment 6 bases; nucleotides outside the gene matches: 8. The germline CDR1 and CDR2 sequences are LNHDA and SQIVND (reference sequence). The CDR3 has 14 residues. CDR3 sequence reads: CAIGLAAVPGELFF. The CDR3 bases are TGTGCCATTGGACTAGCGGCAGTCCCCGGGGAGCTGTTTTTT. Filled out from reference TRBV19 and TRBJ2-2, the complete variable domain reads DGGITQSPKYLFRKEGQNVTLSCEQNLNHDAMYWYRQDPGQGLRLIYYSQIVNDFQKGDIAEGYSVSREKKESFPLTVTSAQKNPTAFYLCAIGLAAVPGELFFGEGSRLTVL.

This clone was seen a single time. The chain links TRBV9 to TRBJ1-5; 7 bases fit TRBD1. Germline V gene data show CDR1 as SGDLS and CDR2 as YYNGEE. J gave up 0 bases and V 4 bases, and 19 bases lay outside the gene matches. CDR3 length: 20 amino acids. The CDR3 DNA follows: TGTGCCAGCAGCCCCCGGCCGGACAGGAGTCACGATTATAGCAATCAGCCCCAGCATTTT. Its translation: CASSPRPDRSHDYSNQPQHF.

The rearrangement joins TRBV27 to TRBJ2-1; 8 bases are a match to TRBD1. CDR1 is MNHEY and CDR2 is SMNVEV in the germline V gene (reference sequence). J was trimmed by 5 bases and V by 2 bases; bases with no gene match: 5. The CDR3 is 15 amino acids. Written as DNA, the CDR3 is TGTGCCAGCAGTTTAGCTGGACAGGGAAACAATGAGCAGTTCTTC. The encoded protein is CASSLAGQGNNEQFF.

This chain joins TRBV18 and TRBJ1-1, with D maybe TRBD1 (6 bases). Trimming pared 1 base from V and 0 bases from J, leaving 21 bases between. CDR3 length: 19 amino acids. The germline CDR1 and CDR2 sequences are KGHSH and LQKENI. The CDR3 is CASSPLKGDGSLMNTEAFF. In DNA form, the CDR3 reads TGTGCCAGCTCACCACTTAAGGGGGATGGGAGCCTCATGAACACTGAAGCTTTCTTT.

This sequence joins TRBV27 and TRBJ2-7, with 8 bases identical to TRBD2. V trimming: 6 bases; J trimming: 3 bases; junction bases outside the gene matches: 10. Germline-derived CDR1 and CDR2 are MNHEY and SMNVEV (reference sequence). This CDR3 has 15 amino acids. The CDR3 DNA reads as TGTGCCAGCAGCACCTTGACCGGGACTAGCTACGAGCAGTACTTC. This translates into CASSTLTGTSYEQYF.